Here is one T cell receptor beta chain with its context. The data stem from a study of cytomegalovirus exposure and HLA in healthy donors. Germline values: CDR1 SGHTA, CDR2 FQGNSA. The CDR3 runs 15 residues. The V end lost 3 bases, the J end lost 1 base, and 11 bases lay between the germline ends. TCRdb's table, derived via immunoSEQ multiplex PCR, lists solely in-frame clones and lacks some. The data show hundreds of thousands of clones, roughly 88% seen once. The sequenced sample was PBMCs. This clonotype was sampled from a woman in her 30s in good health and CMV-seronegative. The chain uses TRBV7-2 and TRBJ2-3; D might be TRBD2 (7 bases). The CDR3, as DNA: TGTGCCAGCAGCTTGGGGGGGGGCGGCACAGATACGCAGTATTTT. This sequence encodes CASSLGGGGTDTQYF.